These 17 T cell receptor beta chains were all obtained from the same sample, sequenced in a study of response to subunit inactivated influenza vaccine. TCRdb reprocessed the RT-PCR reads with MiXCR, giving one entry per CDR3 protein. The repertoire holds 280,000 or so distinct CDR3 sequences, with just over 20% as singletons. Sequencing used PBMCs from blood, obtained about 20 months after vaccination. The receptors shown here come from a man between 50 and 69 years old who received an inactivated influenza vaccine.

A few counts support this clonotype. V and J are TRBV19 and TRBJ1-5; a possible D gene is TRBD1 (6 bases). The length of the CDR3 is 16 residues. Germline assignment: CDR1 LNHDA and CDR2 SQIVND (reference sequence). Trimming stripped 5 bases from V and 7 bases from J, with 21 bases between. The CDR3 nucleotides are TGTGCCAGTAGTCCCCGGACTAGGGGGTGGAAGCAGCCCCAGCATTTT. This encodes CASSPRTRGWKQPQHF. Full variable domain (missing parts from reference TRBV19 and TRBJ1-5): DGGITQSPKYLFRKEGQNVTLSCEQNLNHDAMYWYRQDPGQGLRLIYYSQIVNDFQKGDIAEGYSVSREKKESFPLTVTSAQKNPTAFYLCASSPRTRGWKQPQHFGDGTRLSIL.

V gene TRBV18 combines with J gene TRBJ2-5; TRBD2 agrees at 8 bases. Germline CDR1 and CDR2: KGHSH and LQKENI. The trim removed 1 base at V and 0 bases at J, leaving 4 bases unmatched. The CDR3 has 16 residues. The CDR3 loop reads CASSPRTSWNQETQYF. The CDR3 DNA follows: TGTGCCAGCTCACCACGGACTAGCTGGAACCAAGAGACCCAGTACTTC.

This chain uses TRBV2 with TRBJ2-3; the match to TRBD2 covers 8 bases. CDR1 SNHLY and CDR2 FYNNEI come from the germline V gene. CDR3 length: 15 amino acids. J lost 1 base, V lost 6 bases, and 6 bases had no gene match. The CDR3 nucleotides are TGTGCCAGCAGGGCGACGACTAGCGGCACAGATACGCAGTATTTT. Translation gives CASRATTSGTDTQYF.

The chain carries TRBV11-2 and TRBJ2-1; possible D gene TRBD2, 5 bases. Germline-derived CDR1 and CDR2 are SGHAT and FQNNGV. This CDR3 comprises 13 residues. V was cut by 0 bases and J by 6 bases, with 6 bases left in between. The CDR3 bases are TGTGCCAGCAGCTTAGATGGAGGCAATGAGCAGTTCTTC. Its translation: CASSLDGGNEQFF.

V is TRBV30 and J is TRBJ1-1; D unresolved. CDR3 length: 14 amino acids. The ends were cut back, 2 bases at V and 4 bases at J, with 14 bases in the middle. In germline, CDR1 is GTSNPN, CDR2 SVGIG (reference sequence). The chain's CDR3 is CAWSPRSLATEAFF. The CDR3 region has the DNA TGTGCCTGGAGTCCCCGGTCTCTTGCCACTGAAGCTTTCTTT.

This chain joins TRBV7-9 and TRBJ2-2; TRBD1 or TRBD2 may be the D gene (6 bases each). The germline gives CDR1 SEHNR, CDR2 FQNEAQ (reference sequence). V was clipped by 5 bases and J by 4 bases, with 20 bases between them. This CDR3 comprises 17 residues. This chain's CDR3 is CASSRGSGGRTTGELFF. CDR3 bases: TGTGCCAGCAGCCGTGGGTCCGGGGGCCGGACCACCGGGGAGCTGTTTTTT. Looking up the rest from reference TRBV7-9 and TRBJ2-2 gives the full variable domain: DTGVSQNPRHKITKRGQNVTFRCDPISEHNRLYWYRQTLGQGPEFLTYFQNEAQLEKSRLLSDRFSAERPKGSFSTLEIQRTEQGDSAMYLCASSRGSGGRTTGELFFGEGSRLTVL.

This clonotype was counted between two and nine times. The rearrangement joins TRBV20-1 to TRBJ2-7; either TRBD1 or TRBD2 may fit D (5 bases each). There are 16 residues in the CDR3. V gave up 3 bases and J gave up 4 bases, with 22 bases separating them. Germline loops: CDR1 DFQATT, CDR2 SNEGSKA (reference sequence). CDR3 DNA: TGCAGTGCTAGCTTCGGGGCGATTGATCCTCTTTACGAGCAGTACTTC. Translation gives CSASFGAIDPLYEQYF.

This clonotype was observed a handful of times. The chain is built from TRBV7-9 and TRBJ2-7; possibly TRBD2 for D (5 bases). The CDR3 is made up of 15 amino acids. Trimming removed 5 bases at V and 4 bases at J, with 18 bases between. The germline CDR1 and CDR2 sequences are SEHNR and FQNEAQ (reference sequence). CDR3 DNA: TGTGCCAGCAGCCCAAGCGGTCCTTCTCCGTACGAGCAGTACTTC. Translation gives CASSPSGPSPYEQYF.

The chain is built from TRBV20-1 and TRBJ2-3; maybe TRBD2 (5 bases). Looked up from germline, CDR1 is DFQATT and CDR2 is SNEGSKA (reference sequence). The CDR3 is 15 residues long. The V gene lost 0 bases and the J gene lost 2 bases, with 12 bases spanning the gap. CDR3 sequence (DNA): TGCAGTGCTAGAGATGAACGGGGTTCCACAGATACGCAGTATTTT. Translation: CSARDERGSTDTQYF.

The chain recombines TRBV20-1 with TRBJ1-4; weak D call: TRBD1 (5 bases). CDR1 and CDR2 (germline): DFQATT, SNEGSKA (reference sequence). V was pared by 6 bases and J by 5 bases, with 10 bases between. This CDR3 spans 12 amino acids. The CDR3 bases are TGCAGTGCCCAACGGGGGAATGAAAAACTGTTTTTT. It yields the protein CSAQRGNEKLFF.

The chain employs TRBV7-8 and TRBJ1-5; D unclear. The germline V gene has CDR1 SGHVS and CDR2 FQNEAQ. The ends were cut back, 1 base at V and 0 bases at J, with 7 bases in the middle. This CDR3 has 15 residues. The CDR3 loop is CASSLELLSNQPQHF. CDR3 DNA: TGTGCCAGCAGCTTAGAGCTTCTTAGCAATCAGCCCCAGCATTTT. Together with reference TRBV7-8 and TRBJ1-5, the CDR3 gives the full variable domain: GAGVSQSPRYKVAKRGQDVALRCDPISGHVSLFWYQQALGQGPEFLTYFQNEAQLDKSGLPSDRFFAERPEGSVSTLKIQRTQQEDSAVYLCASSLELLSNQPQHFGDGTRLSIL.

This clonotype appeared a few times. This rearrangement joins TRBV10-3 to TRBJ1-2, with D possibly TRBD1 on 6 matching bases. CDR3 length: 13 amino acids. Trimming removed 0 bases from V and 6 bases from J, with 8 bases in between. Looked up from germline, CDR1 is ENHRY and CDR2 is SYGVKD. CDR3 DNA sequence: TGTGCCATCAGTGAGTCGAACAGGGATGGCTACACCTTC. It encodes CAISESNRDGYTF.

Details on this clonotype: Without the conserved terminal phenylalanine or tryptophan, this CDR3 likely stems from a read error. The V gene is TRBV19, the J gene TRBJ1-1; D remains unclear. With 5 bases removed from V and 4 bases from J, the gap between germline ends came to 11 bases. Germline values: CDR1 LNHDA, CDR2 SQIVND (reference sequence). CDR3 length equals 13 residues. In DNA form, the CDR3 reads TGTGCCAGTAGTCTTTCAGTGGTCACTGAAGCTTTCCTT. Translating gives CASSLSVVTEAFL.

CDR3: CASSSAAGTYEQYF. The CDR3 DNA follows: TGCGCCAGCAGCTCCGCGGCGGGCACCTACGAGCAGTACTTC. This chain joins TRBV5-1 and TRBJ2-7; D may be TRBD2 (5 bases). This CDR3 region has 14 residues. V lost 3 bases and J lost 2, with 12 bases in between. Germline values: CDR1 SGHRS, CDR2 YFSETQ.

The chain combines TRBV2 with TRBJ1-4; a weak D match, TRBD1 (5 bases). CDR3 length: 14 amino acids. Trimming removed 6 bases from V and 8 bases from J, with 16 bases in between. Germline CDR1 is SNHLY and CDR2 is FYNNEI. CDR3 sequence (DNA): TGTGCCAGCAGCAACGGACAAAGTGGCGAAAAACTGTTTTTT. Its protein is CASSNGQSGEKLFF.

This clonotype was found a few times. The rearrangement uses TRBV5-1 and TRBJ1-1; TRBD1 might be the D (5 bases). The V end was cut by 0 bases, the J end by 5 bases, with 11 bases between. The germline gives CDR1 SGHRS, CDR2 YFSETQ. The CDR3 covers 14 residues. Here the CDR3 DNA reads TGCGCCAGCAGCTTGGACGTGGGGCGGACTGAAGCTTTCTTT. This encodes CASSLDVGRTEAFF.

This sequence joins TRBV14 and TRBJ2-1, with D uncertain. Germline assignment: CDR1 SGHDN and CDR2 FVKESK. The CDR3 has 14 residues. V lost 1 base, J lost 6 bases, and 10 bases lay in between. The CDR3 protein is CASSQVGSRNEQFF. CDR3 nucleotides: TGTGCCAGCAGCCAAGTCGGCTCACGCAATGAGCAGTTCTTC.